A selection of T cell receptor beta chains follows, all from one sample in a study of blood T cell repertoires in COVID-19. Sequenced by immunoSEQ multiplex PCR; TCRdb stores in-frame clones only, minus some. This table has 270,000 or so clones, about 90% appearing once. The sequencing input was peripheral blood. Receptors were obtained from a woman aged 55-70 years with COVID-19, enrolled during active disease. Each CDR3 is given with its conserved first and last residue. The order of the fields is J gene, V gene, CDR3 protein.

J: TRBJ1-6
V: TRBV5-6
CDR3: CASSLVGRQGSSPLHF

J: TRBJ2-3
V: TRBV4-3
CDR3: CASSKGHLTSTDTQYF

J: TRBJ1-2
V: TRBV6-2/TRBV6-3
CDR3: CASSYSGSFNYGYTF

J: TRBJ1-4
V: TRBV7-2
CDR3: CASSLSTGNEKLFF

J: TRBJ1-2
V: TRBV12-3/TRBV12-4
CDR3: CASSPTGKWGYTF

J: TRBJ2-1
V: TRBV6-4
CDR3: CASSPQRGGYNEQFF

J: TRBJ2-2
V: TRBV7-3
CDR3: CASSSQGTTGELFF

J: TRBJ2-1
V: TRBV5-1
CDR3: CASSLGQTYNEQFF

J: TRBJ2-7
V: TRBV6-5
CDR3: CASRTSGLYEQYF

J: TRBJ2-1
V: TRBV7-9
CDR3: CASSPGLAGGPTYNEQFF

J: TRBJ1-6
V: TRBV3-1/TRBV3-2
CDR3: CASRQGGNSPLHF

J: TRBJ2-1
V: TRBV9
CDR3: CASSRREAGINEQFF

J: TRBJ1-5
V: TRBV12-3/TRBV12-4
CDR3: CASSVNSNQPQHF

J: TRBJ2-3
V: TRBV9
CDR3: CASSVAYGTQYF

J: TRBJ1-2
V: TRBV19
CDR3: CASSIGSSGYGYTF

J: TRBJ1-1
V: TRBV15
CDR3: CATSKNPDRMNTEAFF

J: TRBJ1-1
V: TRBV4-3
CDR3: CASSQAPNRATEAFF

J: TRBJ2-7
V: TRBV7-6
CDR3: CASSQQGSYEQYF

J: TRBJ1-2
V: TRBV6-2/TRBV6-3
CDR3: CASSYSDRWIDYGYTF

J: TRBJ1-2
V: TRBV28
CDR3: CASSHRDGYTF

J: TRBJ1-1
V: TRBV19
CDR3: CASSIGDPGAEAFF

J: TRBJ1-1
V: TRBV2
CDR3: CASSEAREGKTEAFF

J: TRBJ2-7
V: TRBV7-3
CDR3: CASSLTRDSYAYEQYF

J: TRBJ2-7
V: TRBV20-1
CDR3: CSASGLRYEQYF

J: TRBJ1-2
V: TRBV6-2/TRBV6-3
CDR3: CASSQPQGSYGYTF

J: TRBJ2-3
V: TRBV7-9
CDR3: CASSLRAPDTDTQYF

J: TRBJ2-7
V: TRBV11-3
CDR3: CASSSSSGGSYEQYF

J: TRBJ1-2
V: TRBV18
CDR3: CASSPLQLAARVGYTF